Following are 29 T cell receptor beta chains from one sample sequenced in a study of blood T cell repertoires in COVID-19. The repertoire was sequenced with immunoSEQ multiplex PCR; TCRdb's copy has only in-frame clones and lacks some. This sample carries approximately 130,000 clones, approximately 85% of them seen once, and the ten largest clones take 4.3%. Source material: peripheral blood. Every receptor here comes from a human donor in a cohort sampled during active COVID-19.

J is TRBJ2-2 and V is TRBV6-2 or TRBV6-3, with D possibly matching TRBD1 (7 bases). The V gene lost 6 bases and the J gene lost 4 bases, with 15 bases spanning the gap. Germline assignment: CDR1 MNHEY and CDR2 SVGEGT. This CDR3 is 15 amino acids long. CDR3 loop: CASSRGTEATGELFF. The CDR3 bases are TGTGCCAGCAGCCGGGGGACAGAAGCCACCGGGGAGCTGTTTTTT.

The chain uses TRBV19 and TRBJ1-2, with D possibly TRBD1 on 5 matching bases. The CDR3 totals 13 residues. Per the germline V gene, CDR1 is LNHDA and CDR2 is SQIVND (reference sequence). Trimming removed 9 bases from V and 8 bases from J, with 19 bases in between. The CDR3 bases are TGTGCCAGCAATATCGCAGGGCTTCGGGGCTACACCTTC. Translation: CASNIAGLRGYTF.

This chain links TRBV24-1 with TRBJ2-6; tentatively, D is TRBD2 (5 bases). This CDR3 comprises 14 residues. V lost 6 bases, J lost 4 bases, and 9 bases lay in between. CDR1 and CDR2 (germline): KGHDR, SFDVKD. The CDR3 reads CATSPGMGANVLTF. CDR3 sequence (DNA): TGTGCCACCAGTCCGGGGATGGGGGCCAACGTCCTGACTTTC.

The chain employs TRBV19 and TRBJ2-1; D is perhaps TRBD2 (5 bases). This CDR3 comprises 14 residues. Germline V gene data show CDR1 as LNHDA and CDR2 as SQIVND (reference sequence). Trimming pared 4 bases from V and 7 bases from J, leaving 14 bases between. Written as DNA, the CDR3 is TGTGCCAGTAGTACAGTGGGCCGAGGGAATGAGCAGTTCTTC. It yields the protein CASSTVGRGNEQFF.

V is TRBV6-5 and J is TRBJ2-4; 7 bases are shared with TRBD1. This CDR3 is 13 amino acids long. CDR1 is MNHEY and CDR2 is SVGAGI in the germline V gene. The V segment lost 6 bases and the J segment 9 bases; nucleotides outside the gene matches: 8. CDR3 region: CASRAVRDSIQYF. Here the CDR3 DNA reads TGTGCCAGCAGGGCCGTCCGGGACAGCATTCAGTACTTC.

The CDR3 DNA follows: TGTGCCATCAGTGGGGGACAGGGGCTCGTAGAGACCCAGTACTTC. This gives the protein CAISGGQGLVETQYF. This rearrangement joins TRBV10-3 to TRBJ2-5, with 10 bases aligning to TRBD1. Germline trimming cut 4 bases from V and 4 bases from J; bases unmatched to any gene: 6. CDR1 is ENHRY, CDR2 SYGVKD, per germline. The CDR3 extends over 15 amino acids.

This chain connects TRBV15 to TRBJ1-5; TRBD1 is a possible D gene (5 bases). Trimming took off 6 bases at V and 5 bases at J, with 17 bases between the two ends. CDR1 is LNHNV, CDR2 YYDKDF, per germline (reference sequence). The CDR3 is made up of 15 amino acids. The DNA of the CDR3 is TGTGCCACCAGTGGAGTGGGGGGATCTCATCAGCCCCAGCATTTT. Encoded protein: CATSGVGGSHQPQHF.

The V call is TRBV6-5, the J call TRBJ2-5; 13 nucleotides match TRBD2. V was pared by 5 bases and J by 5 bases, with 2 bases of the junction left unmatched. CDR3 length equals 14 residues. The V gene's germline CDR1 is MNHEY and CDR2 SVGAGI. This CDR3 is CASSPTSGGETQYF. CDR3 coding DNA: TGTGCCAGCAGTCCGACTAGCGGGGGGGAGACCCAGTACTTC.

The chain links TRBV27 to TRBJ1-1, with a tentative D call TRBD1 (5 bases). The V gene's germline CDR1 is MNHEY and CDR2 SMNVEV (reference sequence). The CDR3 sequence is 13 residues long. Between the trimmed V and J ends, which lost 6 bases and 8 bases, there was a span of 16 bases. Here the CDR3 reads CASRDPLTDEAFF. CDR3 DNA: TGTGCCAGCAGGGACCCTTTGACAGACGAAGCTTTCTTT.

This rearrangement joins TRBV5-4 to TRBJ2-7; D gene unclear. The V gene lost 0 bases and the J gene lost 3 bases, with 4 bases spanning the gap. The CDR3 is made up of 12 amino acids. Germline assignment: CDR1 SGHNT and CDR2 YYREEE (reference sequence). The CDR3 loop reads CASSLDNYEQYV. For the CDR3, the DNA is TGTGCCAGCAGCTTGGATAACTACGAGCAGTACGTC.

V and J are TRBV25-1 and TRBJ2-2; 9 nucleotides line up with TRBD2. V lost 6 bases to trimming and J lost 5 bases; unmatched junction nucleotides: 10. This CDR3 spans 16 amino acids. Germline lookup yields CDR1 MGHDK and CDR2 SYGVNS. Written as DNA, the CDR3 is TGTGCCAGCAGCGGAAGCGGGGGGAGGGTGACCGGGGAGCTGTTTTTT. This sequence encodes CASSGSGGRVTGELFF.

This chain joins TRBV9 and TRBJ2-3; the match to TRBD2 covers 8 bases. The CDR3 extends over 13 amino acids. J was trimmed by 6 bases and V by 1 base; bases with no gene match: 1. CDR1 is SGDLS and CDR2 is YYNGEE in the germline V gene. The CDR3: CASSVSGGDTQYF. CDR3 nucleotide sequence: TGTGCCAGCAGCGTATCGGGAGGGGATACGCAGTATTTT.

The rearrangement uses TRBV5-1 and TRBJ2-7; 8 positions agree with TRBD2. CDR3 size: 17 residues. Trimming at V came to 3 bases and at J to 6 bases, leaving 17 bases not matched to a gene. CDR1 SGHRS and CDR2 YFSETQ come from the germline V gene. The CDR3 region is CASSSRKMGLVVGEQYV. For the CDR3, the DNA is TGCGCCAGCAGCTCCAGAAAAATGGGACTAGTTGTCGGCGAGCAGTACGTC.

The J gene is TRBJ2-3, the V gene TRBV25-1, with D hard to call. The CDR3 sequence is 14 residues long. Trimming stripped 1 base from V and 3 bases from J, with 8 bases between. CDR1 and CDR2 from the germline V gene are MGHDK and SYGVNS. This CDR3 reads CASSESRITDTQYF. In nucleotides, the CDR3 is TGTGCCAGCAGTGAATCGAGAATAACAGATACGCAGTATTTT.

The rearrangement links TRBV2 to TRBJ1-2, with D possibly TRBD1 on 6 matching bases. Looked up from germline, CDR1 is SNHLY and CDR2 is FYNNEI. The CDR3 spans 13 residues. Trimming pared 7 bases from V and 2 bases from J, leaving 11 bases between. The CDR3 loop is CASIRTVNYGYTF. In nucleotides, the CDR3 is TGTGCCAGCATTCGGACAGTAAACTATGGCTACACCTTC.

This chain uses TRBV9 with TRBJ2-2, with 9 bases identical to TRBD2. J lost 3 bases, V lost 4 bases, and 10 bases had no gene match. The CDR3 spans 17 residues. Germline V CDR1 and CDR2: SGDLS, YYNGEE. CDR3: CASSPTGTSYDTGELFF. Here the CDR3 DNA reads TGTGCCAGCAGCCCAACCGGGACTAGCTATGACACCGGGGAGCTGTTTTTT. Combining the CDR3 with reference TRBV9 and TRBJ2-2 gives the whole variable domain DSGVTQTPKHLITATGQRVTLRCSPRSGDLSVYWYQQSLDQGLQFLIQYYNGEERAKGNILERFSAQQFPDLHSELNLSSLELGDSALYFCASSPTGTSYDTGELFFGEGSRLTVL.

This chain connects TRBV24-1 to TRBJ2-1, with 10 bases matching TRBD2. The CDR3 consists of 19 residues. The trim removed 3 bases at V and 2 bases at J, leaving 12 bases unmatched. The germline V gene encodes CDR1 KGHDR and CDR2 SFDVKD. CDR3 region: CATSDGGGGLAGAYNEQFF. Written as DNA, the CDR3 is TGTGCCACCAGTGATGGGGGAGGGGGCCTAGCGGGAGCCTACAATGAGCAGTTCTTC.

In this sample, this clone turned up once. J is TRBJ1-3 and V is TRBV9; no clear D gene. Germline lookup yields CDR1 SGDLS and CDR2 YYNGEE. The CDR3 contains 15 residues. V was cut by 2 bases and J by 0 bases, with 9 bases left in between. The CDR3 sequence is CASSVRGSSGNTIYF. CDR3 DNA sequence: TGTGCCAGCAGCGTCCGAGGGAGCTCTGGAAACACCATATATTTT.

This clone was seen ten or more times. This sequence joins TRBV11-1 and TRBJ2-6; D ambiguous. V gave up 5 bases and J gave up 2 bases, with 7 bases separating them. The CDR3 spans 14 residues. CDR1 is SGHAT and CDR2 is FQDESV in the germline V gene (reference sequence). The CDR3 sequence is CASSPIAGANVLTF. DNA for the CDR3: TGTGCCAGCAGCCCCATTGCTGGGGCCAACGTCCTGACTTTC.

The chain is built from TRBV12-3 or TRBV12-4 and TRBJ1-1; 7 bases map to TRBD1. This CDR3 is 12 amino acids long. V dropped 6 bases and J dropped 5; count of bases not matched to a gene: 3. The CDR3 protein is CASSQQGTEAFF. In DNA, the CDR3 is TGTGCCAGCAGCCAACAGGGGACTGAAGCTTTCTTT.

The chain uses TRBV19 and TRBJ1-1, with D hard to call. V lost 1 base to trimming and J lost 5 bases, with 11 bases between them. The V gene's germline CDR1 is LNHDA and CDR2 SQIVND (reference sequence). The CDR3 is made up of 14 amino acids. For the CDR3, the DNA is TGTGCCAGTAGTATAGCTCCTCCGGGGACTGAAGCTTTCTTT. It yields the protein CASSIAPPGTEAFF.

The chain carries TRBV7-8 and TRBJ2-6; a weak D match, TRBD2 (5 bases). V was trimmed by 2 bases and J by 0 bases, leaving 17 bases between them. This CDR3 has 19 amino acids. CDR1 and CDR2 from the germline V gene are SGHVS and FQNEAQ. CDR3: CASSLNEGGLISGANVLTF. CDR3 nucleotide sequence: TGTGCCAGCAGCTTAAACGAGGGCGGATTAATCTCTGGGGCCAACGTCCTGACTTTC.

This clone was seen only once. V is TRBV5-4 and J is TRBJ2-1; 8 bases line up with TRBD1. Trimming took 0 bases from V and 15 from J; bases not matched to a gene: 5. The CDR3 covers 12 residues. Per germline, CDR1 SGHNT and CDR2 YYREEE (reference sequence). The CDR3 nucleotides read TGTGCCAGCAGCTTGGTGACAGGGGAACGGTTCTTC. This codes for CASSLVTGERFF.

This clone was seen a handful of times. This chain links TRBV29-1 with TRBJ2-5; 14 bases are a match to TRBD2. The trim removed 2 bases at V and 2 bases at J, leaving 7 bases unmatched. The CDR3 runs to 17 residues. In germline, CDR1 is SQVTM, CDR2 ANQGSEA. The CDR3 sequence is CSVEQGLAGGLQETQYF. CDR3 bases: TGCAGCGTTGAACAAGGACTAGCGGGAGGCCTACAAGAGACCCAGTACTTC. Filled out from reference TRBV29-1 and TRBJ2-5, the complete variable domain reads SAVISQKPSRDICQRGTSLTIQCQVDSQVTMMFWYRQQPGQSLTLIATANQGSEATYESGFVIDKFPISRPNLTFSTLTVSNMSPEDSSIYLCSVEQGLAGGLQETQYFGPGTRLLVL.

This clone was picked up a small number of times. This rearrangement joins TRBV4-3 to TRBJ1-5, with TRBD1 identical over 7 bases. CDR3 length equals 15 residues. Germline V gene sequence: CDR1 LGHNA, CDR2 YSLEER. The V and J ends lost 0 bases and 7 bases, in that order; junction bases with no gene match: 6. CDR3 residues: CASSQEYGTEQPQHF. The CDR3 DNA follows: TGCGCCAGCAGCCAAGAGTATGGGACAGAGCAGCCCCAGCATTTT.

This clone was seen more than once but under ten times. This chain joins TRBV6-2 or TRBV6-3 and TRBJ2-1, with 7 bases matching TRBD2. CDR3 length: 15 amino acids. J lost 4 bases, V lost 5 bases, and 8 bases had no gene match. CDR1 and CDR2 (germline): MNHEY, SVGEGT. DNA for the CDR3: TGTGCCAGCAGTCAGAGTCGGGGGGAATACAATGAGCAGTTCTTC. This translates into CASSQSRGEYNEQFF.

The chain links TRBV9 to TRBJ1-4, with 10 bases lining up with TRBD1. The V and J ends lost 4 bases and 8 bases, in that order; junction bases with no gene match: 8. Per germline, CDR1 SGDLS and CDR2 YYNGEE. The CDR3 has 15 amino acids. CDR3 amino acids: CASSPRTGGDEKLFF. Written as DNA, the CDR3 is TGTGCCAGCAGCCCTCGGACAGGGGGTGACGAAAAACTGTTTTTT. Full variable domain (missing parts from reference TRBV9 and TRBJ1-4): DSGVTQTPKHLITATGQRVTLRCSPRSGDLSVYWYQQSLDQGLQFLIQYYNGEERAKGNILERFSAQQFPDLHSELNLSSLELGDSALYFCASSPRTGGDEKLFFGSGTQLSVL.

The chain uses TRBV5-6 and TRBJ1-1, with D unresolved. V was shortened by 0 bases and J by 8 bases, with 11 bases between the two germline ends. Germline V gene lookup returns CDR1 SGHDT and CDR2 YYEEEE. The CDR3 is 13 amino acids. The CDR3 DNA is TGTGCCAGCAGCTTGGTCTCTGCGAAGGAAGCTTTCTTT. It encodes CASSLVSAKEAFF.

This chain joins TRBV3-1 (or the pseudogene TRBV3-2) and TRBJ1-1, with 7 bases identical to TRBD1. Germline V gene data show CDR1 as LGHDT and CDR2 as YNNKEL (reference sequence). The CDR3 spans 14 residues. With 4 bases clipped from V and 4 bases from J, the junction kept 6 bases outside the gene matches. As DNA, the CDR3 is TGTGCCAGCAGCCTCAAACCAGGGGGCACTGAAGCTTTCTTT. It codes for CASSLKPGGTEAFF.